These 19 T cell receptor beta chains originate from one sample sequenced in a study of blood T cell repertoires in COVID-19. Sequenced by immunoSEQ multiplex PCR; TCRdb stores in-frame clones only, minus some. The sample has a few hundred thousand clones; 70% to 90% are singletons. Sequenced input: peripheral blood. The receptors derive from a human donor in a cohort sampled during active COVID-19.

CDR3 residues: CASSYSLTGYGYTF. In DNA form, the CDR3 reads TGTGCCAGCAGTTACTCCCTAACGGGATATGGCTACACCTTC. This chain links TRBV6-5 with TRBJ1-2, with unresolved D. The CDR3 spans 14 residues. V dropped 0 bases and J dropped 5 bases, with 10 bases sitting between them. CDR1 is MNHEY, CDR2 SVGAGI, per germline.

J is TRBJ2-2 and V is TRBV11-2; D call uncertain. V was shortened by 8 bases and J by 1 base, with 5 bases between the two germline ends. Germline V CDR1 and CDR2: SGHAT, FQNNGV. The CDR3 has 12 residues. The CDR3 coding sequence is TGTGCCAGCGAGCTGAACACCGGGGAGCTGTTTTTT. It yields the protein CASELNTGELFF.

This clone was seen more than once but under ten times. The chain employs TRBV3-1 (or the pseudogene TRBV3-2) and TRBJ2-1; D is undetermined. The germline gives CDR1 LGHDT, CDR2 YNNKEL (reference sequence). The CDR3 extends over 12 amino acids. Trimming pared 5 bases from V and 10 bases from J, leaving 12 bases between. CDR3 loop: CASSAYEYEQFF. Written as DNA, the CDR3 is TGTGCCAGCAGCGCCTACGAGTACGAGCAGTTCTTC.

This clone appeared a single time. This sequence joins TRBV27 and TRBJ2-7; 10 bases map to TRBD1. Germline CDR1 and CDR2: MNHEY and SMNVEV (reference sequence). The CDR3 is 14 amino acids. The junction had 9 bases not matched to a gene; V was cut back by 7 bases and J by 6 bases. This CDR3 reads CASTWGTGVGEQYF. In DNA form, the CDR3 reads TGTGCCAGCACCTGGGGGACAGGGGTTGGCGAGCAGTACTTC.

This clone was detected once. This chain links TRBV28 with TRBJ1-3; D might be TRBD1 (6 bases). CDR1 and CDR2 (germline): MDHEN, SYDVKM. The CDR3 sequence is 15 residues long. With 6 bases removed from V and 4 bases from J, the gap between germline ends came to 16 bases. The CDR3 loop is CASRTGTTSGNTIYF. CDR3 nucleotide sequence: TGTGCCAGCAGGACCGGGACAACCTCGGGAAACACCATATATTTT.

V is TRBV20-1 and J is TRBJ1-5; no clear D. Germline loops: CDR1 DFQATT, CDR2 SNEGSKA (reference sequence). The CDR3 runs 14 residues. The V and J ends lost 3 bases and 2 bases respectively, with 11 bases between them. The CDR3 sequence is CSASRSQRNQPQHF. The CDR3 region has the DNA TGCAGTGCTAGTCGGTCACAGCGCAATCAGCCCCAGCATTTT.

The chain links TRBV5-5 to TRBJ1-4; possibly TRBD1 for D (5 bases). Trimming shortened V by 2 bases and J by 2 bases, and 16 bases separated the two germline ends. There are 17 residues in the CDR3. Germline V gene lookup returns CDR1 SGHKS and CDR2 YYEKEE (reference sequence). The CDR3 spells CASSFGRLTATNEKLFF. CDR3 DNA sequence: TGTGCCAGCAGCTTCGGTCGATTGACAGCCACTAATGAAAAACTGTTTTTT.

The V and J genes are TRBV2 and TRBJ2-7, with 8 bases fitting TRBD1. The CDR3 totals 16 residues. CDR1 SNHLY and CDR2 FYNNEI come from the germline V gene. V was clipped by 6 bases and J by 0 bases; unmatched bases: 10. CDR3 in DNA: TGTGCCAGCAGAGGCCCCCTGGGACAGGCCTCCTACGAGCAGTACTTC. Translated: CASRGPLGQASYEQYF.

The chain employs TRBV6-5 and TRBJ2-7, with TRBD1 matching 9 bases. CDR1 and CDR2 (germline): MNHEY, SVGAGI. CDR3 length: 16 amino acids. J was trimmed by 3 bases and V by 2 bases; bases with no gene match: 8. The CDR3 sequence is CASSYDGTGRNYEQYF. As DNA, the CDR3 is TGTGCCAGCAGTTACGACGGGACAGGGAGGAACTACGAGCAGTACTTC.

The rearrangement uses TRBV4-1 and TRBJ1-1, with TRBD1 identical over 8 bases. The CDR3 is 15 amino acids. V lost 2 bases, J lost 0 bases, and 2 bases stayed unmatched. CDR1 is MGHRA, CDR2 YSYEKL, per germline. The CDR3 protein is CASSQPGQVNTEAFF. The CDR3 nucleotides read TGCGCCAGCAGCCAACCGGGACAGGTGAACACTGAAGCTTTCTTT.

This rearrangement joins TRBV11-2 to TRBJ1-2; 7 bases fit TRBD1. CDR3 length: 16 amino acids. Germline V lookup: CDR1 SGHAT, CDR2 FQNNGV. J was trimmed by 2 bases and V by 5 bases; bases with no gene match: 11. The CDR3: CASSPLRGRRNYGYTF. The CDR3 DNA reads as TGTGCCAGCAGCCCTCTTAGGGGGCGCAGGAACTATGGCTACACCTTC.

The chain uses TRBV6-5 and TRBJ1-3; D remains unclear. Trimming removed 4 bases at V and 4 bases at J, with 14 bases between. This CDR3 contains 15 residues. Germline loops: CDR1 MNHEY, CDR2 SVGAGI. The CDR3 sequence: CASSSSDWPGNTIYF. DNA of the CDR3: TGTGCCAGCAGTTCCTCCGACTGGCCAGGAAACACCATATATTTT.

This clone was seen only once. V is TRBV5-8 and J is TRBJ1-2; D is uncertain. V lost 2 bases, J lost 2 bases, and 7 bases lay in between. From germline, CDR1 is SGHTS and CDR2 YDEGEE. The CDR3 consists of 13 residues. CDR3 protein: CASSFVRNYGYTF. CDR3 coding DNA: TGTGCCAGCAGCTTTGTGCGAAACTATGGCTACACCTTC. Filled out from reference TRBV5-8 and TRBJ1-2, the complete variable domain reads EAGVTQSPTHLIKTRGQQATLRCSPISGHTSVYWYQQALGLGLQFLLWYDEGEERNRGNFPPRFSGRQFPNYSSELNVNALELEDSALYLCASSFVRNYGYTFGSGTRLTVV.

A single count supports this clone. The chain couples TRBV30 to TRBJ2-7; 7 bases align to TRBD2. The CDR3 totals 13 residues. The germline gives CDR1 GTSNPN, CDR2 SVGIG (reference sequence). V lost 2 bases and J lost 6; bases outside the gene matches: 7. Here the CDR3 reads CAWSKWGGTEQYF. The DNA of the CDR3 is TGTGCCTGGAGTAAATGGGGGGGGACCGAGCAGTACTTC.

This chain links TRBV28 with TRBJ1-1; 9 bases line up with TRBD1. CDR1 is MDHEN, CDR2 SYDVKM, per germline. Losses at the gene ends were 5 bases for V and 11 bases for J; bases not matched to a gene: 18. The CDR3 loop spans 16 amino acids. The CDR3 sequence: CASSLTGTGFLDGAFF. CDR3 nucleotide sequence: TGTGCCAGCAGTCTGACCGGGACAGGGTTTTTGGACGGGGCTTTCTTT. Based on the CDR3 plus reference TRBV28 and TRBJ1-1, the full variable domain is DVKVTQSSRYLVKRTGEKVFLECVQDMDHENMFWYRQDPGLGLRLIYFSYDVKMKEKGDIPEGYSVSREKKERFSLILESASTNQTSMYLCASSLTGTGFLDGAFFGQGTRLTVV.

The chain carries TRBV5-1 and TRBJ2-7, with D unclear. This CDR3 is 12 amino acids long. Germline values: CDR1 SGHRS, CDR2 YFSETQ. V was trimmed by 4 bases and J by 1 base, leaving 6 bases between them. CDR3 residues: CASSPPSYEQYF. The DNA for the CDR3 is TGCGCCAGCAGCCCCCCGTCCTACGAGCAGTACTTC. Supplemented by reference TRBV5-1 and TRBJ2-7, the full variable domain reads KAGVTQTPRYLIKTRGQQVTLSCSPISGHRSVSWYQQTPGQGLQFLFEYFSETQRNKGNFPGRFSGRQFSNSRSEMNVSTLELGDSALYLCASSPPSYEQYFGPGTRLTVT.

The chain links TRBV4-3 to TRBJ1-2, with unresolved D. CDR3 length equals 15 residues. The germline V gene has CDR1 LGHNA and CDR2 YSLEER. The V end lost 0 bases, the J end lost 4 bases, and 12 bases lay between the germline ends. The CDR3 DNA follows: TGCGCCAGCAGCCAAGAATGGGTCGGGATCTATGGCTACACCTTC. Protein sequence: CASSQEWVGIYGYTF.

This clone was observed once. This chain uses TRBV29-1 with TRBJ2-7; 13 bases align to TRBD2. Per the germline V gene, CDR1 is SQVTM and CDR2 is ANQGSEA. Germline trimming cut 3 bases from V and 10 bases from J; bases unmatched to any gene: 6. The CDR3 covers 13 residues. For the CDR3, the DNA is TGCAGCGTTGAGCTCGGGACTAGCGGGGCACAGTACTTC. It yields the protein CSVELGTSGAQYF.

This clone was counted only a few times. The chain links TRBV19 to TRBJ2-7; tentatively, D is TRBD1 (5 bases). The V gene's germline CDR1 is LNHDA and CDR2 SQIVND (reference sequence). The length of the CDR3 is 14 residues. The V end was cut by 3 bases, the J end by 2 bases, with 11 bases between. This CDR3 is CASSMPGLAYEQYF. DNA of the CDR3: TGTGCCAGTAGTATGCCAGGGTTGGCCTACGAGCAGTACTTC.